The 20 T cell receptor beta chains below come from one sample, sequenced in a study of blood T cell repertoires in COVID-19. Some clones are missing from TCRdb's copy, which holds only in-frame ones; the method was immunoSEQ multiplex PCR. The sample yields roughly 360,000 clones, roughly 90% seen once. The sequencing input was PBMCs or T cells enriched from blood (not recorded which). The receptors originated from a woman under 40 with acute COVID-19.

The chain recombines TRBV21-1 with TRBJ1-1; TRBD1 was called by the table and not checked on the DNA. TRBV21-1 counts as a pseudogene. The CDR3 loop spans 14 amino acids. The CDR3 loop is CASSGKDRYTEAFF. Written as DNA, the CDR3 is TGTGCCAGCAGCGGTAAGGACAGGTACACTGAAGCTTTCTTT.

The chain joins TRBV3-1 (or the pseudogene TRBV3-2) to TRBJ1-1; D perhaps matches TRBD1 (5 bases). V was cut by 7 bases and J by 2 bases, with 14 bases left in between. Per germline, CDR1 LGHDT and CDR2 YNNKEL (reference sequence). The CDR3 length is 14 residues. The CDR3 DNA reads TGTGCCAGCACAGATAGGGGCGATAACACTGAAGCTTTCTTT. Translation gives CASTDRGDNTEAFF.

This sequence joins TRBV27 and TRBJ1-2; 10 bases map to TRBD1. The germline CDR1 and CDR2 sequences are MNHEY and SMNVEV (reference sequence). The CDR3 runs to 17 residues. The V segment lost 4 bases and the J segment 4 bases; nucleotides outside the gene matches: 12. CDR3 region: CASSSNPPGQGTYGYTF. For the CDR3, the DNA is TGTGCCAGCAGTTCAAACCCTCCGGGACAGGGGACCTATGGCTACACCTTC.

CDR3: CASSRDRGRGNEQFF. The CDR3 DNA reads TGCGCCAGCAGCAGGGACAGGGGGCGAGGGAATGAGCAGTTCTTC. V is TRBV4-3 and J is TRBJ2-1; 12 bases match TRBD1. The CDR3 has 15 residues. CDR1 LGHNA and CDR2 YSLEER come from the germline V gene. V was clipped by 5 bases and J by 7 bases; unmatched bases: 6.

This rearrangement joins TRBV13 to TRBJ2-1; a possible D gene is TRBD2 (6 bases). CDR1 and CDR2 (germline): PRHDT, FYEKMQ (reference sequence). Trimming stripped 2 bases from V and 9 bases from J, with 20 bases between. The CDR3 sequence is 16 residues long. CDR3 region: CASSLLQGGVSSEQFF. Here the CDR3 DNA reads TGTGCCAGCAGCTTACTCCAGGGAGGAGTGTCGAGTGAGCAGTTCTTC.

The rearrangement joins TRBV4-2 to TRBJ2-4; perhaps TRBD1 as D (5 bases). Trimming took off 1 base at V and 2 bases at J, with 24 bases between the two ends. The CDR3 runs 20 residues. The germline CDR1 and CDR2 sequences are LGHNA and YNFKEQ. CDR3 amino acids: CASSQGVGVWKQGTKNIQYF. CDR3 DNA sequence: TGTGCCAGCAGCCAAGGGGTTGGAGTGTGGAAGCAGGGAACCAAAAACATTCAGTACTTC.

The V and J genes are TRBV5-4 and TRBJ1-3; D perhaps matches TRBD1 (6 bases). Looked up from germline, CDR1 is SGHNT and CDR2 is YYREEE (reference sequence). The CDR3 contains 14 residues. Trimming shortened V by 3 bases and J by 6 bases, and 13 bases separated the two germline ends. CDR3 nucleotide sequence: TGTGCCAGCAGCTACCGGGGGGCCGTAAACACCATATATTTT. Translating gives CASSYRGAVNTIYF. Using reference TRBV5-4 and TRBJ1-3 for the parts outside the CDR3, the full variable domain is ETGVTQSPTHLIKTRGQQVTLRCSSQSGHNTVSWYQQALGQGPQFIFQYYREEENGRGNFPPRFSGLQFPNYSSELNVNALELDDSALYLCASSYRGAVNTIYFGEGSWLTVV.

This sequence joins TRBV5-1 and TRBJ2-5, with TRBD2 identical over 13 bases. Trimming cost V 8 bases and J 7 bases; bases outside gene matches: 11. The CDR3 totals 15 residues. The V gene's germline CDR1 is SGHRS and CDR2 YFSETQ. CDR3 nucleotides: TGCGCCAGTTCGACTAGCGGGGGGACCGTTGGGACCCAGTACTTC. Encoded protein: CASSTSGGTVGTQYF.

The V gene is TRBV9, the J gene TRBJ1-2; 8 nucleotides match TRBD1. Germline V gives CDR1 SGDLS, CDR2 YYNGEE. The V and J ends lost 5 bases and 8 bases, in that order; junction bases with no gene match: 2. This CDR3 is built from 11 residues. CDR3 sequence reads: CASRDREGYTF. The CDR3 DNA reads TGTGCCAGCAGGGACAGGGAAGGCTACACCTTC.

This chain joins TRBV27 and TRBJ1-1; 7 nucleotides align to TRBD1. The CDR3 spans 14 residues. Losses at the gene ends were 3 bases for V and 7 bases for J; bases not matched to a gene: 8. Germline-derived CDR1 and CDR2 are MNHEY and SMNVEV (reference sequence). CDR3 loop: CASSLSGQTSEAFF. The CDR3 region has the DNA TGTGCCAGCAGTTTGTCGGGACAGACGAGTGAAGCTTTCTTT.

This clone was seen a few times. The V and J genes are TRBV2 and TRBJ1-5, with D possibly being TRBD1 (6 bases). Trimming stripped 6 bases from V and 0 bases from J, with 9 bases between. The CDR3 is made up of 14 amino acids. Germline CDR1 reads SNHLY; CDR2 reads FYNNEI. The CDR3 region is CASRQGLSNQPQHF. For the CDR3, the DNA is TGTGCCAGCAGGCAGGGGCTTAGCAATCAGCCCCAGCATTTT.

This chain uses TRBV28 with TRBJ1-5; no clear D. Germline loops: CDR1 MDHEN, CDR2 SYDVKM. The CDR3 loop spans 13 amino acids. Trimming removed 7 bases at V and 2 bases at J, with 9 bases between. The CDR3 protein is CASNTPGNQPQHF. Written as DNA, the CDR3 is TGTGCCAGCAACACCCCCGGCAATCAGCCCCAGCATTTT. The entire variable domain, with the rest obtained from reference TRBV28 and TRBJ1-5, is as follows: DVKVTQSSRYLVKRTGEKVFLECVQDMDHENMFWYRQDPGLGLRLIYFSYDVKMKEKGDIPEGYSVSREKKERFSLILESASTNQTSMYLCASNTPGNQPQHFGDGTRLSIL.

The rearrangement uses TRBV11-3 and TRBJ1-1; unclear D gene. CDR1 and CDR2 from the germline V gene are SGHNT and YENEEA. The CDR3 spans 14 residues. The V end lost 5 bases, the J end lost 0 bases, and 10 bases lay between the germline ends. The CDR3 DNA reads TGTGCCAGCAGCCACGGGGATGTGAACACTGAAGCTTTCTTT. Translating gives CASSHGDVNTEAFF.

For this clone: Other DNA sequences in the same sample also yield this CDR3. CDR3 in amino acids: CASSERGNQPQHF. For the CDR3, the DNA is TGTGCCAGCAGTGAAAGGGGAAATCAGCCCCAGCATTTT. The chain combines TRBV2 with TRBJ1-5, with D perhaps TRBD1 (5 bases). The V gene's germline CDR1 is SNHLY and CDR2 FYNNEI. The length of the CDR3 is 13 residues. The V end was cut by 2 bases, the J end by 4 bases, with 6 bases between.

The V and J genes are TRBV24-1 and TRBJ2-7; 8 positions agree with TRBD1. Germline V gene data show CDR1 as KGHDR and CDR2 as SFDVKD. V was clipped by 6 bases and J by 4 bases; unmatched bases: 10. The CDR3 sequence is 15 residues long. The CDR3 coding sequence is TGTGCCACCAGTACCCAAGGACAGGGCGTATACGAGCAGTACTTC. This gives the protein CATSTQGQGVYEQYF.

The chain carries TRBV29-1 and TRBJ1-4; 7 nucleotides align to TRBD1. Germline V gene lookup returns CDR1 SQVTM and CDR2 ANQGSEA. The junction had 16 bases not matched to a gene; V was cut back by 7 bases and J by 5 bases. CDR3 length: 16 residues. The CDR3 nucleotides are TGCAGCGCGAAAACTAACCCGGGACAGCTGAATGAAAAACTGTTTTTT. Translated, it gives CSAKTNPGQLNEKLFF.

The V call is TRBV18, the J call TRBJ2-2; 9 nucleotides line up with TRBD1. The CDR3 loop spans 17 amino acids. Germline CDR1 and CDR2: KGHSH and LQKENI. V was clipped by 5 bases and J by 4 bases; unmatched bases: 11. DNA of the CDR3: TGTGCCAGCTCATCGATACAGGGGGCCCCGAGCACCGGGGAGCTGTTTTTT. It codes for CASSSIQGAPSTGELFF.

The V gene is TRBV3-1 (or the pseudogene TRBV3-2), the J gene TRBJ1-1; 9 bases agree with TRBD1. The V segment lost 4 bases and the J segment 2 bases; nucleotides outside the gene matches: 5. The length of the CDR3 is 15 residues. Germline CDR1 and CDR2: LGHDT and YNNKEL (reference sequence). The CDR3 sequence is CASSRGGQGNTEAFF. The CDR3 bases are TGTGCCAGCAGCCGCGGGGGACAGGGAAACACTGAAGCTTTCTTT.

The sample holds a few counts of this clone. The genes are TRBV7-9 and TRBJ2-7; TRBD1 matches 11 bases. V shed 3 bases and J 5 bases; nucleotides not matched to a gene: 3. The CDR3 has 14 amino acids. Germline-derived CDR1 and CDR2 are SEHNR and FQNEAQ (reference sequence). The CDR3 region is CASSLGTGGHEQYF. DNA for the CDR3: TGTGCCAGCAGCTTGGGGACAGGGGGTCACGAGCAGTACTTC. Using reference TRBV7-9 and TRBJ2-7 for the parts outside the CDR3, the full variable domain is DTGVSQNPRHKITKRGQNVTFRCDPISEHNRLYWYRQTLGQGPEFLTYFQNEAQLEKSRLLSDRFSAERPKGSFSTLEIQRTEQGDSAMYLCASSLGTGGHEQYFGPGTRLTVT.

This clone was seen a handful of times. The chain couples TRBV18 to TRBJ2-7, with D hard to call. Trimming removed 5 bases at V and 2 bases at J, with 10 bases between. There are 13 residues in the CDR3. The germline V gene has CDR1 KGHSH and CDR2 LQKENI. In DNA, the CDR3 is TGTGCCAGCTCAAGTCTCGACACCTACGAGCAGTACTTC. This codes for CASSSLDTYEQYF.